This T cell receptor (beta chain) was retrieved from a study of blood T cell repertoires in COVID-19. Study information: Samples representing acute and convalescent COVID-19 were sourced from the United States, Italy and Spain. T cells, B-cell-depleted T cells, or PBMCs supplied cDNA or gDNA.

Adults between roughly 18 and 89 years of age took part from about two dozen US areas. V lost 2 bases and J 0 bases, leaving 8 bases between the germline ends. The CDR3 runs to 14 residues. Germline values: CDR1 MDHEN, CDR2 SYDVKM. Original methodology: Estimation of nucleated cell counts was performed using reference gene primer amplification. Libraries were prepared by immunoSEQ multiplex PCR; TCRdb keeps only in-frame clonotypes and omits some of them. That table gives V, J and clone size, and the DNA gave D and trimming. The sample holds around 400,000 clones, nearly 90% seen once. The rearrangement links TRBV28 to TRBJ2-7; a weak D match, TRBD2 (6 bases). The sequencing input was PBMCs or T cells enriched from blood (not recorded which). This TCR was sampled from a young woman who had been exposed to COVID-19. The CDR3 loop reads CASSLGLPSYEQYF. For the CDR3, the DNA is TGTGCCAGCAGTTTAGGACTACCCTCCTACGAGCAGTACTTC. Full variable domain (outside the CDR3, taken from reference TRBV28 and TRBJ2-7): DVKVTQSSRYLVKRTGEKVFLECVQDMDHENMFWYRQDPGLGLRLIYFSYDVKMKEKGDIPEGYSVSREKKERFSLILESASTNQTSMYLCASSLGLPSYEQYFGPGTRLTVT.